The following is a T cell receptor (beta chain) sequence with its context. The data were taken from a study of cytomegalovirus exposure and HLA in healthy donors. The PCR used 60 Vbeta and 13 Jbeta primers. Method: immunoSEQ multiplex PCR; TCRdb's copy keeps in-frame clones and lacks some. In the table there are about 140,000 clones, about 80% of which are singletons. Between the trimmed V and J ends, which lost 1 base and 1 base, there was a span of 6 bases. The CDR3 contains 14 residues. Germline CDR1 and CDR2: SGHRS and YFSETQ. J is TRBJ2-1 and V is TRBV5-1; D unresolved. The TCR originated in a woman between 18 and 30 years old in good health and CMV-seropositive. Material for sequencing was PBMCs. CDR3: CASSLLGSYNEQFF. The CDR3 bases are TGCGCCAGCAGCTTGCTCGGGTCCTACAATGAGCAGTTCTTC.